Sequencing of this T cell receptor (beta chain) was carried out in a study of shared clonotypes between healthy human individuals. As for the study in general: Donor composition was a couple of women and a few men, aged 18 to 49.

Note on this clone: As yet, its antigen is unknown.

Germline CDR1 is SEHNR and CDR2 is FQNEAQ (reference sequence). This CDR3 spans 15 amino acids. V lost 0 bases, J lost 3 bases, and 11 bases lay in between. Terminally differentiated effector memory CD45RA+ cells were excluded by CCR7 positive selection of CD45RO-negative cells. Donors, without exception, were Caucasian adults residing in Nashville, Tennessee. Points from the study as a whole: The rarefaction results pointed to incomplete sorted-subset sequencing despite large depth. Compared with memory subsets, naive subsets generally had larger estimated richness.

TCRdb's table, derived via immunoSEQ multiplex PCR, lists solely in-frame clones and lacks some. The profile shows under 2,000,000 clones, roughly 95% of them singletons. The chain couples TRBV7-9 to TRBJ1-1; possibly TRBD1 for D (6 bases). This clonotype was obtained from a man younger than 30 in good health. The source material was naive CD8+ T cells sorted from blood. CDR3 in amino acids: CASSLAEGGHTEAFF. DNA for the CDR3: TGTGCCAGCAGCTTAGCGGAGGGGGGGCACACTGAAGCTTTCTTT.